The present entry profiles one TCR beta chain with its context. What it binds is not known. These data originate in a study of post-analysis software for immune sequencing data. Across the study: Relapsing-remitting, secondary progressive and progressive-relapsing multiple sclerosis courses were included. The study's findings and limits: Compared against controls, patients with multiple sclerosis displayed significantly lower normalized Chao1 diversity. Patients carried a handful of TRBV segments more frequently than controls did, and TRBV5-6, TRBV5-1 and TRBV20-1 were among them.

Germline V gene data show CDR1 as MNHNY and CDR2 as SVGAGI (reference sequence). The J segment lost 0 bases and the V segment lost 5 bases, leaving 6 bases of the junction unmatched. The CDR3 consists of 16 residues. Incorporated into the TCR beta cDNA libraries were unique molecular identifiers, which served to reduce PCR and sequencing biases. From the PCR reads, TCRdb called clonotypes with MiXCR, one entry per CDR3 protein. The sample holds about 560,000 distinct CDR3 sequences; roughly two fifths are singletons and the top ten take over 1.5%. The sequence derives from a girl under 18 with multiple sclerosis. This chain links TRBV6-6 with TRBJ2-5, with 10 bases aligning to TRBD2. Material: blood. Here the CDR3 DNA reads TGTGCCAGCAGTGGACTAGCGGTCGTGTACCAAGAGACCCAGTACTTC. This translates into CASSGLAVVYQETQYF.